Listed below are T cell receptor beta chains from one sample, sequenced in a study of blood T cell repertoires in COVID-19. Only in-frame clones appear in the TCRdb table, and some are missing; sequencing was by immunoSEQ multiplex PCR. The data hold some 220,000 clones, with around four fifths observed a single time. Source material: peripheral blood. These receptors all stem from a woman aged 60-75 years who had recovered from COVID-19. CDR3s include the opening cysteine and the closing phenylalanine or tryptophan. A D gene is named only where the DNA matches it firmly. Some rows have no size entry. The others give once, few or many, or a class for an expanded clone.

clone_size d_call j_call v_call cdr3_nt cdr3_aa
- TRBD2 TRBJ2-5 TRBV9 TGTGCCAGCAGCGTAGGACTAGCGGGGGCCCAAGAGACCCAGTACTTC CASSVGLAGAQETQYF
- TRBD1 TRBJ1-1 TRBV7-9 TGTGCCAGCAGCGGTGACAGGGATGAAGCTTTCTTT CASSGDRDEAFF
- - TRBJ2-7 TRBV25-1 TGTGCCAGCAGTGAGGGACAAAGAAGCTCCTACGAGCAGTACTTC CASSEGQRSSYEQYF
- TRBD2 TRBJ2-7 TRBV5-6 TGTGCCAGCAGCGATAAACGGGGGGGTTATGAGCAGTACTTC CASSDKRGGYEQYF
- - TRBJ2-3 TRBV12-3/TRBV12-4 TGTGCCAGCAAGGCTAGCGTGACAGATACGCAGTATTTT CASKASVTDTQYF
- TRBD2 TRBJ2-7 TRBV11-2 TGTGCCAGCAGGTTACTAGCGGGGGGATCCTACGAGCAGTACTTC CASRLLAGGSYEQYF
- TRBD2 TRBJ2-7 TRBV5-6 TGTGCCAGCAGCTTGGTTGGTGGCGGGGGGCGCGAGCAGTACTTC CASSLVGGGGREQYF
- - TRBJ1-2 TRBV19 TGTGCCAGTAGTATAGAGGGCATCTCCTTCTATGGCTACACCTTC CASSIEGISFYGYTF
- TRBD1 TRBJ2-2 TRBV6-4 TGTGCCAGCAGTCGCCAGGGGGTGAACACCGGGGAGCTGTTTTTT CASSRQGVNTGELFF
- TRBD2 TRBJ2-2 TRBV7-2 TGTGCCAGCAGCCCGCGGACTAGCGGTCACACCGGGGAGCTGTTTTTT CASSPRTSGHTGELFF
- - TRBJ1-1 TRBV11-2 TGTGCCAGCAGCTTAGCGGGGGTACTAGCTTTCTTT CASSLAGVLAFF
few - TRBJ1-1 TRBV19 TGTGCCAGTAGTATTCAGTGGGGCGACACTGAAGCTTTCTTT CASSIQWGDTEAFF
few - TRBJ1-3 TRBV7-2 TGTGCCAGCAGTACAGGGTGGGGAAACACCATATATTTT CASSTGWGNTIYF
- TRBD1 TRBJ1-1 TRBV6-5 TGTGCCAGCAGTAAGACAGGGCTAGGCACTGAAGCTTTCTTT CASSKTGLGTEAFF
once - TRBJ2-2 TRBV19 TGTGCCAGTAGTATAGGAATCCGGGACTCTGGCACCGGGGAGCTGTTTTTT CASSIGIRDSGTGELFF
- TRBD1 TRBJ1-2 TRBV25-1 TGTGCCAGCAGTGACAGGGGGCTACTCTATGGCTACACCTTC CASSDRGLLYGYTF
- - TRBJ1-2 TRBV12-3/TRBV12-4 TGTGCCAGCAGCCAACACGTCACAGGCTACACCTTC CASSQHVTGYTF
- TRBD1 TRBJ1-2 TRBV7-9 TGTGCCAGCAGCGTCTCGACAGGGTCCCATGGCTACACCTTC CASSVSTGSHGYTF
once - TRBJ2-7 TRBV12-3/TRBV12-4 TGTGCCAGCAGTTATGGGGGCGGCGAGCAGTACTTC CASSYGGGEQYF
- TRBD1 TRBJ1-6 TRBV30 TGTGCCTGGGACAGGGAAGATTCACCCCTCCACTTT CAWDREDSPLHF
- TRBD1 TRBJ1-4 TRBV9 TGTGCCAGCAGCGTAGGAACGACAGGGCTAAATGAAAAACTGTTTTTT CASSVGTTGLNEKLFF
- - TRBJ2-6 TRBV14 TGTGCCAGCAGCCAACGAGACAGGCCTCTAAACTCTGAGGCCAACGTCCTGACTTTC CASSQRDRPLNSEANVLTF
- TRBD1 TRBJ1-5 TRBV5-1 TGCGCCAGCAGCTGGACAGGGTTAGAGTCGCAGCCCCAGCATTTT CASSWTGLESQPQHF
many - TRBJ1-1 TRBV12-3/TRBV12-4 TGTGCCAGCAGTTTTGCGAGAAACACTGAAGCTTTCTTT CASSFARNTEAFF
- - TRBJ1-2 TRBV3-1/TRBV3-2 TGTGCCAGCAGCCAAGATGGAGTAGACGGCTACACCTTC CASSQDGVDGYTF
few TRBD2 TRBJ2-5 TRBV7-2 TGTGCCAGCAGCTTAGAATGGCGGGGGGTACGAGAGACCCAGTACTTC CASSLEWRGVRETQYF
- - TRBJ2-4 TRBV11-2 TGTGCCAGCCTAAGGTGGGGGGACAACATTCAGTACTTC CASLRWGDNIQYF
once - TRBJ1-1 TRBV7-2 TGTGCCAGCAGCCAACTTCTTACAGGGTCTGAAGCTTTCTTT CASSQLLTGSEAFF
- - TRBJ1-1 TRBV12-1 TGTGCCAGCAGCTTTCCAGGACAGCCTACCACAAGGAACACTGAAGCTTTCTTT CASSFPGQPTTRNTEAFF
few - TRBJ1-1 TRBV2 TGTGCCAGCAGAGGGGGTTTGTGGAACACTGAAGCTTTCTTT CASRGGLWNTEAFF
- - TRBJ2-3 TRBV4-2 TGTGCCAGCAGCCAAGGTGGGGCAGGGCCGAGCACAGATACGCAGTATTTT CASSQGGAGPSTDTQYF
- - TRBJ2-3 TRBV6-5 TGTGCCAGCAGTTACAATATAGCCACAGATACGCAGTATTTT CASSYNIATDTQYF
- TRBD2 TRBJ2-4 TRBV4-1 TGCGCCAGCAGCCCCGGACTAGCGGGGGGGCTTGCCAAAAACATTCAGTACTTC CASSPGLAGGLAKNIQYF
- - TRBJ1-3 TRBV5-4 TGTGCCAGCAGCTTGGGGGGAGGGACGATCTCTGGAAACACCATATATTTT CASSLGGGTISGNTIYF
- TRBD1 TRBJ1-2 TRBV6-2/TRBV6-3 TGTGCCAGCAGTACGACAGGGGCGCTCTATGGCTACACCTTC CASSTTGALYGYTF
- - TRBJ2-3 TRBV11-2 TGTGCCAGCAGCTTGGGTCAGGACAGCATGGGCACAGATACGCAGTATTTT CASSLGQDSMGTDTQYF
- - TRBJ2-2 TRBV4-3 TGCGCCAGCAGCCATGTTCTCCGGAGGGTCGGGGAGCTGTTTTTT CASSHVLRRVGELFF
- TRBD1 TRBJ2-5 TRBV12-3/TRBV12-4 TGTGCCAGCAGTGTAGACAGGGGGGAGACCCAGTACTTC CASSVDRGETQYF
- TRBD2 TRBJ2-7 TRBV5-4 TGTGCCAGCAGCCGCGGGGGACCCTTCATGGAGGAGTACTTC CASSRGGPFMEEYF
- - TRBJ1-2 TRBV6-5 TGTGCCAGCAGTCCAGGGCTTTACGGCTACACCTTC CASSPGLYGYTF
- TRBD2 TRBJ2-5 TRBV3-1/TRBV3-2 TGTGCCAGCAGCCCTTGGACTAGCGGGGGGGAAGAGACCCAGTACTTC CASSPWTSGGEETQYF
- - TRBJ2-1 TRBV18 TGTGCCAGCTCACCGGCCGGGACTGGATACAATGAGCAGTTCTTC CASSPAGTGYNEQFF